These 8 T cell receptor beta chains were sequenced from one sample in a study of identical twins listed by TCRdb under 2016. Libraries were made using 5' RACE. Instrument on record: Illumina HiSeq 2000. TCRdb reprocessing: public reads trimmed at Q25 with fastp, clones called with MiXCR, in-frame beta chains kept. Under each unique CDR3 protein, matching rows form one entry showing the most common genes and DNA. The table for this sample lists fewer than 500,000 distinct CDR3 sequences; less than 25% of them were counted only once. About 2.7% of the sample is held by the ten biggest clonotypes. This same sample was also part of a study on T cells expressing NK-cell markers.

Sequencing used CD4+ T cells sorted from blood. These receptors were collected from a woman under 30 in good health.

CDR3 sequence reads: CATSDSDRVESEQYF. The CDR3 DNA reads as TGTGCCACCAGTGACTCGGACAGGGTGGAAAGCGAGCAGTACTTC. The V and J genes are TRBV24-1 and TRBJ2-7; TRBD1 matches at 8 bases. The CDR3 length is 15 residues. The V and J ends lost 4 bases and 6 bases, in that order; junction bases with no gene match: 10. The V gene's germline CDR1 is KGHDR and CDR2 SFDVKD.

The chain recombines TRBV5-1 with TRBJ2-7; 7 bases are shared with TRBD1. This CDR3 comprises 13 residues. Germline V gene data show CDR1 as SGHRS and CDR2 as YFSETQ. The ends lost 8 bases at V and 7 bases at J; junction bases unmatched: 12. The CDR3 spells CASVRDSSGEQYF. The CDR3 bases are TGCGCCAGTGTTCGGGACAGTTCGGGGGAGCAGTACTTC.

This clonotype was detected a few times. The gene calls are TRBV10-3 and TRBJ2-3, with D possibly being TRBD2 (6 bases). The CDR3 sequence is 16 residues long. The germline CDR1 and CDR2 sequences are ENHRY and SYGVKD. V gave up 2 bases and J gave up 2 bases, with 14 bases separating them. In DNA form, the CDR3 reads TGTGCCATCAGTGAGCATATGGAGGGTGTCACAGATACGCAGTATTTT. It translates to CAISEHMEGVTDTQYF.

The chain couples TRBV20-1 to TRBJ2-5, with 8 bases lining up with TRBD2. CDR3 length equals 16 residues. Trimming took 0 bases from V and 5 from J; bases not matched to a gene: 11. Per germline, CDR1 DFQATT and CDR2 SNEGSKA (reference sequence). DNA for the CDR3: TGCAGTGCTAGAGATCAGTGGTCGGGGGGGCTCGAGACCCAGTACTTC. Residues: CSARDQWSGGLETQYF.

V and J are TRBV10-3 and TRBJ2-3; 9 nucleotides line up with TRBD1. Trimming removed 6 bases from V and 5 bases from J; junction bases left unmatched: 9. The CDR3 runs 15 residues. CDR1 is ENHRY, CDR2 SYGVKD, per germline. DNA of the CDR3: TGTGCCATCAGCGGTTCACAGGGGGCGAGAGATACGCAGTATTTT. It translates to CAISGSQGARDTQYF.

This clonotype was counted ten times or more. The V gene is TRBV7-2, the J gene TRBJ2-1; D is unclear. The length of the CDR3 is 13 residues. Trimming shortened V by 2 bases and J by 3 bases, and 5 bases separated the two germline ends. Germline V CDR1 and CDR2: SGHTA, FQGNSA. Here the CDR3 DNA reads TGTGCCAGCAGCTTAACGATCTACAATGAGCAGTTCTTC. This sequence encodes CASSLTIYNEQFF.

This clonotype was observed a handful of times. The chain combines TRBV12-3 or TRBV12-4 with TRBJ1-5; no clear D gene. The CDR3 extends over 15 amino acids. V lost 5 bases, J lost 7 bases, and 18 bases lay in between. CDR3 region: CASSTAWTSRQPQHF. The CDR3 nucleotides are TGTGCCAGCAGTACCGCCTGGACCAGTAGACAGCCCCAGCATTTT.

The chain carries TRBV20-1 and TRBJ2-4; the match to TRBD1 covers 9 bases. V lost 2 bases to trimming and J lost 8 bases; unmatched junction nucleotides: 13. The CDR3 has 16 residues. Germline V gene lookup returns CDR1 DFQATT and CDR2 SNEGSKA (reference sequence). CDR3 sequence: CSARRLAGTGWHIQYF. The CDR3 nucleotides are TGCAGTGCTAGACGATTAGCCGGGACAGGGTGGCACATTCAGTACTTC.